These 23 T cell receptor beta chains originate from one sample sequenced in a study of T cells in Graves' hyperthyroidism and ophthalmopathy. RNA transcripts were the template for amplifying TCR beta CDR3 regions. The primer set for the first-round RT-PCR of the TCR CDR3 was HTBI. Using its own MiXCR run on the multiplex PCR reads, TCRdb lists one record per CDR3 protein. The data contain roughly 530,000 distinct CDR3 sequences, 17% of them singletons. The sequenced material came from blood. The receptors here all came from a woman aged 18-29 years with Graves' ophthalmopathy.

The sample holds many counts of this clonotype. The chain carries TRBV12-3 or TRBV12-4 and TRBJ2-7; the match to TRBD1 covers 8 bases. CDR3 length: 14 amino acids. Unmatched junction bases numbered 5, after V lost 7 bases and J lost 0 bases. The CDR3 nucleotides are TGTGCCAGCAAGTGGGACAGGCCCTCCTACGAGCAGTACTTC. Translation gives CASKWDRPSYEQYF.

The rearrangement uses TRBV6-1 and TRBJ2-3; 14 bases map to TRBD2. V was pared by 9 bases and J by 4 bases, with 6 bases of the junction left unmatched. The CDR3 spans 15 residues. The germline V gene has CDR1 MNHNS and CDR2 SASEGT. This chain's CDR3 is CASREGLAGADTQYF. In DNA, the CDR3 is TGTGCCAGTCGCGAGGGACTAGCGGGAGCAGATACGCAGTATTTT.

This clonotype has more than one count but fewer than ten. This chain uses TRBV19 with TRBJ1-5; 9 bases are a match to TRBD1. The CDR3 contains 16 residues. Germline V gives CDR1 LNHDA, CDR2 SQIVND (reference sequence). V was pared by 10 bases and J by 0 bases, with 10 bases of the junction left unmatched. CDR3 nucleotides: TGTGCCACTGGACAGGGGCCGCCCTATAGCAATCAGCCCCAGCATTTT. Translated: CATGQGPPYSNQPQHF.

Ten or more counts support this clonotype. The chain joins TRBV20-1 to TRBJ2-7; 7 bases align to TRBD1. The trim removed 0 bases at V and 2 bases at J, leaving 4 bases unmatched. CDR3 length: 14 amino acids. CDR1 is DFQATT and CDR2 is SNEGSKA in the germline V gene (reference sequence). The CDR3 DNA follows: TGCAGTGCTAGAGACAGGGGGTCCCCCTACGAGCAGTACTTC. Its protein product is CSARDRGSPYEQYF.

This clonotype was counted at least ten times. CDR3 protein: CASSDYRPSGQPQHF. CDR3 coding DNA: TGTGCCAGCAGTGACTACAGGCCGTCGGGTCAGCCCCAGCATTTT. The genes are TRBV6-1 and TRBJ1-5; a possible D gene is TRBD1 (5 bases). Germline CDR1 reads MNHNS; CDR2 reads SASEGT. Trimming pared 3 bases from V and 6 bases from J, leaving 15 bases between. The CDR3 length is 15 residues.

This clonotype was recorded a few times. This rearrangement joins TRBV5-4 to TRBJ2-7, with D possibly TRBD1 on 6 matching bases. V gave up 3 bases and J gave up 3 bases, with 13 bases separating them. Germline V CDR1 and CDR2: SGHNT, YYREEE (reference sequence). The CDR3 spans 14 residues. The DNA of the CDR3 is TGTGCCAGCAGCTCAGGACAGACAGACTACGAGCAGTACTTC. Its protein product is CASSSGQTDYEQYF.

V is TRBV3-1 and J is TRBJ2-2; 8 bases map to TRBD2. CDR3 length equals 16 residues. CDR1 LGHDT and CDR2 YNNKEL come from the germline V gene (reference sequence). Trimming removed 1 base from V and 4 bases from J; junction bases left unmatched: 5. CDR3 nucleotide sequence: TGTGCCAGCAGCCAAGTATTCGGGGGGGCCACCGGGGAGCTGTTTTTT. Translation gives CASSQVFGGATGELFF.

This clonotype was picked up many times. Written as DNA, the CDR3 is TGTGCCAGCAGTTCCTTTAGCGGGGGGCCCTACGAGCAGTACTTC. It codes for CASSSFSGGPYEQYF. V usage is TRBV6-1 and J usage is TRBJ2-7; the match to TRBD2 covers 10 bases. This CDR3 is built from 15 residues. Germline V lookup: CDR1 MNHNS, CDR2 SASEGT. V shed 5 bases, J shed 2 bases, and the junction held 6 bases outside the gene matches.

This clonotype turned up a few times. The chain combines TRBV28 with TRBJ2-7, with D unresolved. V was clipped by 2 bases and J by 5 bases, with 7 bases between them. CDR3 size: 12 residues. Germline V gene lookup returns CDR1 MDHEN and CDR2 SYDVKM. The CDR3 loop reads CASSLPADEQYF. CDR3 in DNA: TGTGCCAGCAGTTTACCTGCCGACGAGCAGTACTTC.

The sample holds many counts of this clonotype. This chain connects TRBV5-1 to TRBJ2-3; a weak D match, TRBD2 (6 bases). The V gene lost 2 bases and the J gene lost 5 bases, with 12 bases spanning the gap. The CDR3 totals 14 residues. CDR1 SGHRS and CDR2 YFSETQ come from the germline V gene. CDR3 amino acids: CASSLEGAGDTQYF. The DNA for the CDR3 is TGCGCCAGCAGCTTAGAGGGAGCGGGAGATACGCAGTATTTT.

This clonotype appeared a few times. The chain carries TRBV14 and TRBJ1-2; 8 nucleotides align to TRBD1. Germline CDR1 and CDR2: SGHDN and FVKESK. V dropped 4 bases and J dropped 3; count of bases not matched to a gene: 10. CDR3 length: 16 residues. CDR3 residues: CASSLIPGQGHYGYTF. Written as DNA, the CDR3 is TGTGCCAGCAGCCTTATCCCCGGACAGGGCCACTATGGCTACACCTTC.

This clonotype was recorded at least ten times. The V call is TRBV30, the J call TRBJ2-5; 7 nucleotides match TRBD2. CDR1 is GTSNPN, CDR2 SVGIG, per germline (reference sequence). The CDR3 covers 14 residues. J lost 5 bases, V lost 1 base, and 7 bases had no gene match. This CDR3 is CAWSDGTIGETQYF. CDR3 sequence (DNA): TGTGCCTGGAGTGACGGGACTATAGGGGAGACCCAGTACTTC.

This clonotype was recorded many times. The chain employs TRBV7-2 and TRBJ2-2, with a weak D call TRBD2 (5 bases). V lost 3 bases to trimming and J lost 2 bases, with 13 bases between them. The CDR3 spans 16 residues. CDR1 and CDR2 from the germline V gene are SGHTA and FQGNSA. CDR3 sequence reads: CASSFSLAKNTGELFF. CDR3 bases: TGTGCCAGCAGCTTTTCTCTAGCCAAAAACACCGGGGAGCTGTTTTTT.

Only a few counts were recorded for this clonotype. The V and J genes are TRBV29-1 and TRBJ2-4, with 9 bases matching TRBD1. The junction had 14 bases not matched to a gene; V was cut back by 5 bases and J by 3 bases. There are 17 residues in the CDR3. Per germline, CDR1 SQVTM and CDR2 ANQGSEA. CDR3 loop: CSVTEGDRVLVKNIQYF. The CDR3 DNA follows: TGCAGCGTTACCGAGGGGGACAGGGTTTTGGTCAAAAACATTCAGTACTTC.

This clonotype was counted a few times. This may arise from a read error, as a much more abundant clone is one base away. CDR3 DNA sequence: TGTGCCAGCTCACCAAGGGGGGCAGATGGCTGCACCTTC. This sequence encodes CASSPRGADGCTF. The gene calls are TRBV18 and TRBJ1-2; perhaps TRBD1 as D (6 bases). This CDR3 has 13 amino acids. Germline V gene sequence: CDR1 KGHSH, CDR2 LQKENI. The whole variable domain, filled in from reference TRBV18 and TRBJ1-2, reads NAGVMQNPRHLVRRRGQEARLRCSPMKGHSHVYWYRQLPEEGLKFMVYLQKENIIDESGMPKERFSAEFPKEGPSILRIQQVVRGDSAAYFCASSPRGADGCTFGSGTRLTVV.

This clonotype was recorded at least ten times. The V and J genes are TRBV28 and TRBJ1-2; D remains unclear. This CDR3 is built from 13 residues. Germline CDR1 reads MDHEN; CDR2 reads SYDVKM. V dropped 7 bases and J dropped 0 bases, with 9 bases sitting between them. CDR3 bases: TGTGCCAGCACCATGGCCCCTAACTATGGCTACACCTTC. Amino acid sequence: CASTMAPNYGYTF.

In its sample, this clonotype was seen many times. The gene calls are TRBV6-2 or TRBV6-3 and TRBJ2-1; the D is unclear. Germline CDR1 is MNHEY and CDR2 is SVGEGT. The CDR3 runs to 13 residues. Between the trimmed V and J ends, which lost 2 bases and 4 bases, there was a span of 6 bases. CDR3 sequence (DNA): TGTGCCAGCAGTTACCTCCCGTACAATGAGCAGTTCTTC. Translation gives CASSYLPYNEQFF.

This clonotype was seen only a few times. The chain employs TRBV7-9 and TRBJ1-4; 9 bases agree with TRBD1. Germline CDR1 SEHNR, CDR2 FQNEAQ (reference sequence). The CDR3 totals 17 residues. Trimming cost V 4 bases and J 5 bases; bases outside gene matches: 11. CDR3 sequence: CASSSPGQGQGNEKLFF. The CDR3 coding sequence is TGTGCCAGCAGCTCCCCGGGACAGGGACAAGGAAATGAAAAACTGTTTTTT.

The V gene is TRBV6-1, the J gene TRBJ1-1; a weak D match, TRBD1 (6 bases). V dropped 8 bases and J dropped 5 bases, with 15 bases sitting between them. This CDR3 is 13 amino acids long. Per the germline V gene, CDR1 is MNHNS and CDR2 is SASEGT. Written as DNA, the CDR3 is TGTGCCAGCGGCGGGGGCGCGGGGACTGAAGCTTTCTTT. Its protein is CASGGGAGTEAFF.

This rearrangement joins TRBV13 to TRBJ2-3, with 10 bases matching TRBD2. The trim removed 8 bases at V and 3 bases at J, leaving 14 bases unmatched. This CDR3 is built from 17 residues. Per the germline V gene, CDR1 is PRHDT and CDR2 is FYEKMQ (reference sequence). CDR3 in amino acids: CASGSPSVAGGTDTQYF. CDR3 DNA: TGTGCCAGCGGCTCCCCCAGCGTAGCGGGGGGTACAGATACGCAGTATTTT.

This clonotype was observed at least ten times. The genes are TRBV7-9 and TRBJ2-5; 8 positions match TRBD1. In germline, CDR1 is SEHNR, CDR2 FQNEAQ (reference sequence). The CDR3 is 15 amino acids. V trimming: 2 bases; J trimming: 1 base; junction bases outside the gene matches: 3. CDR3 sequence: CASSLLDRVQETQYF. CDR3 DNA: TGTGCCAGCAGCTTATTGGACAGGGTCCAAGAGACCCAGTACTTC.

At least ten counts were recorded for this clonotype. The chain carries TRBV2 and TRBJ1-5; 8 nucleotides align to TRBD1. The CDR3 covers 14 residues. The J segment lost 7 bases and the V segment lost 3 bases, leaving 5 bases of the junction unmatched. The germline V gene encodes CDR1 SNHLY and CDR2 FYNNEI. CDR3 amino acids: CASSDKDRDQPQHF. DNA of the CDR3: TGTGCCAGCAGTGACAAGGACAGGGACCAGCCCCAGCATTTT. The whole variable domain, remainder taken from reference TRBV2 and TRBJ1-5, is EPEVTQTPSHQVTQMGQEVILRCVPISNHLYFYWYRQILGQKVEFLVSFYNNEISEKSEIFDDQFSVERPDGSNFTLKIRSTKLEDSAMYFCASSDKDRDQPQHFGDGTRLSIL.

This clonotype was detected a few times. The chain recombines TRBV5-1 with TRBJ2-2; maybe TRBD1 (5 bases). The CDR3 covers 16 residues. Trimming removed 4 bases from V and 3 bases from J, with 16 bases in between. Germline V gene lookup returns CDR1 SGHRS and CDR2 YFSETQ. The DNA for the CDR3 is TGCGCCAGCAGCGAATTGACAGTCATATACACCGGGGAGCTGTTTTTT. Amino acids: CASSELTVIYTGELFF.